This T cell receptor (beta chain) originates from a study of T cells after yellow fever vaccination. Overall study results and limits: Across the CD4 and CD8 compartments, a small share of clonotypes was present in both. Clones that expanded after primary vaccination mostly reappeared after the booster (96% CD4, approximately 85% CD8). Bulk-population clonotypes that are abundant could appear as contaminants in FACS-sorted repertoires.

This clonotype was recorded at least ten times. The antigen is unknown. This CDR3 comprises 13 residues. V lost 4 bases and J lost 8, with 11 bases in between. Germline CDR1 and CDR2: MNHNY and SVGAGI (reference sequence). Universal primer sites and UMIs were introduced during 5'RACE template-switching synthesis of TCR cDNA. Using its own MiXCR run on the 5' RACE reads, TCRdb lists one record per CDR3 protein. The data hold about 340,000 distinct CDR3 sequences, with approximately 12% observed a single time. The sequence came from a man younger than 30 who received the YFV17D yellow fever vaccine. This specimen was CD4+ T cells sorted from PBMCs, taken 15 days after the yellow fever booster vaccination. The J gene is TRBJ2-2, the V gene TRBV6-6, with D possibly being TRBD2 (5 bases). CDR3 sequence reads: CASSSEVPGELFF. The CDR3, as DNA: TGTGCCAGCAGTTCGGAGGTACCAGGGGAGCTGTTTTTT.